This TCR beta chain was retrieved from a study of T cell repertoires in cytomegalovirus infection. Study-wide context: An indication of both CMV infection and matching HLA type came from public TCR beta signatures. General study results and limits: Pooled public TCR beta family frequency picked out CMV carriers with the relevant HLA.

This clonotype was seen a handful of times. Its antigen remains unknown. V was clipped by 5 bases and J by 3 bases; unmatched bases: 6. Germline V gives CDR1 MDHEN, CDR2 SYDVKM. The CDR3 is made up of 14 amino acids. TCRdb re-derived calls from the reads in MiXCR, one entry per CDR3 protein. The table includes 250,000 or so distinct CDR3 sequences, 15% to 20% detected once. The source is a human donor in good health (CMV status not recorded). Some clones in this sample may be carry-over from other donors' samples. This chain links TRBV28 with TRBJ2-7; 8 bases are shared with TRBD1. Sequencing input: CD8+ T cells from PBMCs. The CDR3 loop is CASSNRGFIYEQYF. The CDR3 DNA reads TGTGCCAGCAGTAACAGGGGGTTTATCTACGAGCAGTACTTC.